This T cell receptor beta chain is from a study of blood T cell repertoires in COVID-19. Turning to the study itself: Both acute and convalescent COVID-19 samples were obtained from the United States, Italy and Spain. PBMCs, B-cell-depleted T cells, or T cells were the source of the cDNA or gDNA that made up the material.

Source study methods: Reference gene primer amplification gave estimated nucleated cell counts. Libraries were prepared by immunoSEQ multiplex PCR; TCRdb keeps only in-frame clonotypes and omits some of them. V, J and clone size were drawn from that table, and D and trimming were deduced from the DNA. The sample has almost 55,000 clones, roughly 91% seen once. This CDR3 spans 15 amino acids. Trimming took 4 bases from V and 0 from J, leaving 12 bases between them. CDR1 is LGHNA and CDR2 is YSLEER in the germline V gene. The clonotype was recovered from a man aged 50 to 60 with active COVID-19. This chain uses TRBV4-3 with TRBJ1-2; possibly TRBD1 for D (5 bases). Specimen: peripheral blood. The CDR3 coding sequence is TGCGCCAGCAGCCGAACGACAGACCCTAACTATGGCTACACCTTC. Translating gives CASSRTTDPNYGYTF.